This passage covers 7 T cell receptor beta chains from one sample sequenced in a study of metastatic and nonmetastatic thyroid tumors. All patients reached thyroid surgery having received no treatment beforehand. TCRdb re-analyzed the PCR reads through MiXCR. The sample has roughly 30,000 clones; 25% to 35% are singletons. Sequenced input: blood. The receptors shown here come from a female donor with papillary thyroid cancer or a benign thyroid nodule (not recorded which). Some clones in this sample may be carry-over from other donors' samples.

This clone was counted between two and nine times. This chain's CDR3 is CASSVGPQETQYF. CDR3 bases: TGTGCCAGTAGTGTCGGGCCTCAAGAGACCCAGTACTTC. V usage is TRBV19 and J usage is TRBJ2-5; no firm D call. CDR1 is LNHDA, CDR2 SQIVND, per germline (reference sequence). The CDR3 length is 13 residues. The germline V and J ends were trimmed by 5 bases and 2 bases, with 9 bases remaining between them. The full variable domain, completed using reference TRBV19 and TRBJ2-5, is DGGITQSPKYLFRKEGQNVTLSCEQNLNHDAMYWYRQDPGQGLRLIYYSQIVNDFQKGDIAEGYSVSREKKESFPLTVTSAQKNPTAFYLCASSVGPQETQYFGPGTRLLVL.

The sample holds a few counts of this clone. The chain combines TRBV28 with TRBJ1-1, with 7 bases lining up with TRBD1. The CDR3 covers 16 residues. Germline-derived CDR1 and CDR2 are MDHEN and SYDVKM. V lost 3 bases, J lost 0 bases, and 7 bases stayed unmatched. The CDR3 bases are TGTGCCAGCAGTTTGGGTAGGGGACAGCTGAACACTGAAGCTTTCTTT. Protein sequence: CASSLGRGQLNTEAFF. The variable domain in full, completed from reference TRBV28 and TRBJ1-1, reads DVKVTQSSRYLVKRTGEKVFLECVQDMDHENMFWYRQDPGLGLRLIYFSYDVKMKEKGDIPEGYSVSREKKERFSLILESASTNQTSMYLCASSLGRGQLNTEAFFGQGTRLTVV.

This clone appeared a few times. The chain recombines TRBV6-2 or TRBV6-3 with TRBJ1-5; no reliable D call. This CDR3 is 18 amino acids long. The V gene lost 5 bases and the J gene lost 0 bases, with 20 bases spanning the gap. Germline CDR1 is MNHEY and CDR2 is SVGEGT. DNA for the CDR3: TGTGCCAGCAGTCCTACGGGGATCGGAGGAGATAGCAATCAGCCCCAGCATTTT. Translating gives CASSPTGIGGDSNQPQHF.

On this clone itself: The junction departs from the called germline gene at one end, perhaps through a read error. The chain recombines TRBV27 with TRBJ1-6; 8 bases fit TRBD1. This CDR3 is 12 amino acids long. CDR1 and CDR2 from the germline V gene are MNHEY and SMNVEV (reference sequence). CDR3 in amino acids: CASSLLGTGLLF. The CDR3, as DNA: TGTGCCAGCAGTTTGCTTGGGACAGGCTTGCTTTTT.

This clone was detected many times. V and J are TRBV7-9 and TRBJ1-2; tentative D call: TRBD1 (5 bases). V dropped 4 bases and J dropped 4 bases, with 16 bases sitting between them. CDR1 is SEHNR, CDR2 FQNEAQ, per germline (reference sequence). The CDR3 has 15 amino acids. The CDR3 nucleotides are TGTGCCAGCAGCTCCCGTCAGGACACCATCTATGGCTACACCTTC. Protein sequence: CASSSRQDTIYGYTF.

By frequency in the sample, this clone is medium-sized. The chain combines TRBV2 with TRBJ2-2, with 8 bases aligning to TRBD2. This CDR3 is built from 13 residues. V lost 7 bases and J lost 7; bases outside the gene matches: 5. Germline values: CDR1 SNHLY, CDR2 FYNNEI. The CDR3 loop is CASIRGGDGELFF. The CDR3 bases are TGTGCCAGCATTCGGGGGGGTGACGGGGAGCTGTTTTTT.

CDR3 in amino acids: CASSTRRQVPSYEQYF. The CDR3 DNA reads TGTGCCAGCAGTACCCGGAGACAGGTCCCCTCCTACGAGCAGTACTTC. The V and J genes are TRBV27 and TRBJ2-7, with a tentative D call TRBD1 (6 bases). CDR1 MNHEY and CDR2 SMNVEV come from the germline V gene (reference sequence). There are 16 residues in the CDR3. V gave up 5 bases and J gave up 0 bases, with 17 bases separating them.